This T cell receptor (beta chain) was identified during a study of beta chain features in type 1 diabetes. This clone was seen only a few times. No antigen is known for it. Broader study findings: Type 1 diabetes patients showed fewer insertions and more deletions at VDJ junctions. When Type 1 diabetes patients were examined, their TCRB CDR3s proved moderately but significantly shorter in all four CD4+ subsets.

Naive, central memory, regulatory and stem cell-like memory cells within the CD4+ compartment were sorted using CD45RO/CCR7/CD25/CD127/CD95/CD27. Sort purity for all populations was recorded as exceeding 98%. TCRB transcripts that were expressed got sequenced, as all of the isolated RNA had been reverse transcribed. The assay was immunoSEQ multiplex PCR, and TCRdb's table has in-frame clones only and misses some. The sample has 300,000 to 350,000 clones; 15% to 20% are singletons. The TCR originated in a woman aged 18-29 years in good health. Sequencing was done on a sample of naive CD4+ T cells from blood.

The CDR3: CASSTIAGVGEQFF. DNA for the CDR3: TGTGCCAGCAGTACCATAGCGGGAGTAGGTGAGCAGTTCTTC. The rearrangement uses TRBV6-5 and TRBJ2-1, with 9 bases that match TRBD2. The junction had 8 bases not matched to a gene; V was cut back by 5 bases and J by 9 bases. Germline V gene lookup returns CDR1 MNHEY and CDR2 SVGAGI. The CDR3 totals 14 residues.